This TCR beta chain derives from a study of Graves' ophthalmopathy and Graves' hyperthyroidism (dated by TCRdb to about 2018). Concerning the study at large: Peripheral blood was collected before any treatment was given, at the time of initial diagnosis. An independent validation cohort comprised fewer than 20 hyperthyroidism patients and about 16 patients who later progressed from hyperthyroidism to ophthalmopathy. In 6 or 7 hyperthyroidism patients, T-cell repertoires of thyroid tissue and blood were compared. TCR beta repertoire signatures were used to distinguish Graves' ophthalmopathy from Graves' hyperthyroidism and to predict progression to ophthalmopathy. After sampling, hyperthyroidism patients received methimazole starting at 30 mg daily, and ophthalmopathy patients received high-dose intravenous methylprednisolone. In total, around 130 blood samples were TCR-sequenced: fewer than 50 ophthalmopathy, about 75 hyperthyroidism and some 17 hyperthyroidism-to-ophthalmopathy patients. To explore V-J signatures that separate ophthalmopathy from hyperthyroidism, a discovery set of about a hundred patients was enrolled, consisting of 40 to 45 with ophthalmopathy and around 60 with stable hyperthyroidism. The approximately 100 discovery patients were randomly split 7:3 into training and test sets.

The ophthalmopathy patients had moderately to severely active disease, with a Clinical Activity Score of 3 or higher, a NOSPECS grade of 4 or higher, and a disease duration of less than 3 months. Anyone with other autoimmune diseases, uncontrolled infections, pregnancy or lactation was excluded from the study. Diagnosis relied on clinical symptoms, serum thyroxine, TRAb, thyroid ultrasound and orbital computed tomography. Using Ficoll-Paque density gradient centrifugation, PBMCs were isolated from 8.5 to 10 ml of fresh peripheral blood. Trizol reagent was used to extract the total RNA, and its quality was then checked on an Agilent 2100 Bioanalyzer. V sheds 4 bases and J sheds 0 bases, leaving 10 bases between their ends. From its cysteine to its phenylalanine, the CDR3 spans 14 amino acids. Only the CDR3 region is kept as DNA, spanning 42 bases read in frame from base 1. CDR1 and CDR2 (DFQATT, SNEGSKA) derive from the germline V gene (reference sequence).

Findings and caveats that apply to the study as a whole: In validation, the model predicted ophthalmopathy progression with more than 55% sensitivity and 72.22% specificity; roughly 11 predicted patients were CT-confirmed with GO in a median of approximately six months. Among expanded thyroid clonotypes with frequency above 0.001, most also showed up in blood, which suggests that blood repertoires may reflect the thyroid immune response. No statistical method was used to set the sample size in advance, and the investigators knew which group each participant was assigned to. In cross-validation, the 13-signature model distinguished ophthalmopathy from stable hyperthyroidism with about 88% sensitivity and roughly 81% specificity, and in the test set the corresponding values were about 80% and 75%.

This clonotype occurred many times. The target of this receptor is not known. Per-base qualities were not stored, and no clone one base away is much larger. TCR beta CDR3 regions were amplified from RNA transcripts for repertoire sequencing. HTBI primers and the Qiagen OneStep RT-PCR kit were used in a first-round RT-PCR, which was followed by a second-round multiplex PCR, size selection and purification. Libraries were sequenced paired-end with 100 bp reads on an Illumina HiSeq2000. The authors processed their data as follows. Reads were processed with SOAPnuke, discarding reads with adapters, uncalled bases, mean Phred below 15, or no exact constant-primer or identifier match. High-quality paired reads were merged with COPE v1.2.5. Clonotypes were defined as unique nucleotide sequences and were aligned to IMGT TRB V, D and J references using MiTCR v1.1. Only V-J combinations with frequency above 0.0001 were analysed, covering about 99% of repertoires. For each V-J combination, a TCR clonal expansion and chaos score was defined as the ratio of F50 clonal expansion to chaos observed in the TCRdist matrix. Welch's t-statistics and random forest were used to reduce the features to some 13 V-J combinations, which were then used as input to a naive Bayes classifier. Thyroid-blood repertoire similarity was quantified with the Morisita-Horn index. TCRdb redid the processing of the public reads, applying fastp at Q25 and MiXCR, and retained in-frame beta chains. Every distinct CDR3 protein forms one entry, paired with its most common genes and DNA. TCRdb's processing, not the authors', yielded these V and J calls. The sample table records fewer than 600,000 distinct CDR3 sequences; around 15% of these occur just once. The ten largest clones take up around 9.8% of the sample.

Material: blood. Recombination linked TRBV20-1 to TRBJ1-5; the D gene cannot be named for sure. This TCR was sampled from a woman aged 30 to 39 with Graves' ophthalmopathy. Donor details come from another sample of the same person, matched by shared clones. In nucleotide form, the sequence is TGCAGTGCTAAATCCGGGGATAGCAATCAGCCCCAGCATTTT. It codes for CSAKSGDSNQPQHF.